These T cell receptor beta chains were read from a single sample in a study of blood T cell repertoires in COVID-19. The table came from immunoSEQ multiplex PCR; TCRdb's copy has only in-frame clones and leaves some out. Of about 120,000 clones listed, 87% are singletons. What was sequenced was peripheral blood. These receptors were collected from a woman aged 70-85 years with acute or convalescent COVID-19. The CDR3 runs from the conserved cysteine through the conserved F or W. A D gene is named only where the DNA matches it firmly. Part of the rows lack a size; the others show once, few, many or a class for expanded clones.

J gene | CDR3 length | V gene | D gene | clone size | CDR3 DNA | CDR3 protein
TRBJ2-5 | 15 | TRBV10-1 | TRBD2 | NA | TGCGCCAGCAGTGAGTCGAGCGGGGGGGGAGAGACCCAGTACTTC | CASSESSGGGETQYF
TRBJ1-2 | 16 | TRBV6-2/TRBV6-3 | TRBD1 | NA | TGTGCCAGCAGTTCGCTACCCGGACAGGGGGCGTATGGCTACACCTTC | CASSSLPGQGAYGYTF
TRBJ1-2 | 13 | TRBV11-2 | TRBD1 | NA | TGTGCCAGCAGATTGACAGGGACCACAGGCTACACCTTC | CASRLTGTTGYTF
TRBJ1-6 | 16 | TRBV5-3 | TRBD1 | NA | TGTGCCAGAAGAGTGACAGGGGGCGGCTCGAATTCACCCCTCCACTTT | CARRVTGGGSNSPLHF
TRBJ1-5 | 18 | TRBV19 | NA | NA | TGTGCCAGTAGTATCGCGGTGGTCGGACAGTGGACCAATCAGCCCCAGCATTTT | CASSIAVVGQWTNQPQHF
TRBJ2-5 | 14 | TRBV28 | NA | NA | TGTGCCAGCAGTACCGGGACACCGCAAGAGACCCAGTACTTC | CASSTGTPQETQYF
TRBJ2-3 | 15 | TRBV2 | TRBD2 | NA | TGTGCCAGCAGTTTTCCGGGGGGGCACGCAGATACGCAGTATTTT | CASSFPGGHADTQYF
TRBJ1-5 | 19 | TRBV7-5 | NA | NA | TGTGTCAGAAGCTTAACGGACAGACAAACCCTGAATAGCAATCAGCCCCAGCATTTT | CVRSLTDRQTLNSNQPQHF
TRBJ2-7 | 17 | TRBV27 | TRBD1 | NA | TGTGCCAGCAGTTTAACCTTGGACCACAGGGGTTCCTCCGAGCAGTACTTC | CASSLTLDHRGSSEQYF
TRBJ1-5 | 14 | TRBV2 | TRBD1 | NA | TGTGCCAGCAGTATGGGGCCGACAGGGGAGCCCCAGCATTTT | CASSMGPTGEPQHF
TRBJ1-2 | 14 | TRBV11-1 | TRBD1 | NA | TGTGCCAGCAGCTTAAGGGGGACAGTCTATGGCTACACCTTC | CASSLRGTVYGYTF
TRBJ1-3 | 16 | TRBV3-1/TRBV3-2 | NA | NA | TGTGCCAGCAGCCAAGAGGGGCGAGACTCTGGAAACACCATATATTTT | CASSQEGRDSGNTIYF
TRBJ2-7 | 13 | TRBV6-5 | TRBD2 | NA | TGTGCCAGCAGGACTAGCGGGGGTGCCGAGCAGTACTTC | CASRTSGGAEQYF
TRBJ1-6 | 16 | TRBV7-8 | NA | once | TGTGCCAGCAGCTTAGGCAGGTCATCTGTACGTTCACCCCTCCACTTT | CASSLGRSSVRSPLHF
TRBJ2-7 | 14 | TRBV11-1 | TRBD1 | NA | TGTGCCAGCAGCGAAACAGGGGTTTCCTACGAGCAGTACTTC | CASSETGVSYEQYF
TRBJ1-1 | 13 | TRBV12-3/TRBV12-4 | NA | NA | TGTGCCAGCAGTCCGAGAGGGAAGACTGAAGCTTTCTTT | CASSPRGKTEAFF
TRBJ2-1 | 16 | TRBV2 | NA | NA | TGTGCCAGCAGAAGCCCCTCGGGGGGCCGTTCCAATGAGCAGTTCTTC | CASRSPSGGRSNEQFF
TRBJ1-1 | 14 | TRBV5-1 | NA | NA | TGCGCCAGCAGCTTGGCGTCAGGGAACACTGAAGCTTTCTTT | CASSLASGNTEAFF
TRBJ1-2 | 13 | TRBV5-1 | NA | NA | TGCGCCAGCAGCTCGGAGGCTAACTATGGCTACACCTTC | CASSSEANYGYTF
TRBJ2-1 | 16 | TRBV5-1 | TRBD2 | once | TGCGCCAGCAGCTTGGAACTAGCGAGCTCCTACAATGAGCAGTTCTTC | CASSLELASSYNEQFF
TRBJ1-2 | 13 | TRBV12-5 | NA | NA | TGTGCTAGTGGTCTCCAGGCTAACTATGGCTACACCTTC | CASGLQANYGYTF
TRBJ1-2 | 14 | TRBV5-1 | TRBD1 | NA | TGCGCCAGCAGCTTGGGGGACAGGAACTATGGCTACACCTTC | CASSLGDRNYGYTF
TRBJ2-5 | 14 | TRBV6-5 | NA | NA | TGTGCCAGCAGCTTTGGACGGAGGCAAGAGACCCAGTACTTC | CASSFGRRQETQYF
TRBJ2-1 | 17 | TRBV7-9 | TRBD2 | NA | TGTGCCAGCAGCGGACGCGGGGGGGTGGTATCACGCAATGAGCAGTTCTTC | CASSGRGGVVSRNEQFF
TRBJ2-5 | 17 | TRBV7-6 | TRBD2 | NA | TGTGCCAGCAGCTTAGCTCCGACTAGCGGGGGCCAAGAGACCCAGTACTTC | CASSLAPTSGGQETQYF
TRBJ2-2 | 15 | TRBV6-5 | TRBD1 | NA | TGTGCCAGCAGCCTCAGACAGGGGGGCACCGGGGAGCTGTTTTTT | CASSLRQGGTGELFF
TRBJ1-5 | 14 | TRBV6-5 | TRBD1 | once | TGTGCCAGCAGGACAGGGAATAGCAATCAGCCCCAGCATTTT | CASRTGNSNQPQHF
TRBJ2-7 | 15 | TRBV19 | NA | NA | TGTGCCAGTAGTGTTCCGGGGGGCTCCTCCTACGAGCAGTACTTC | CASSVPGGSSYEQYF
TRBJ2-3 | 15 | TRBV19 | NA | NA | TGTGCCAGTAGTATTGAAGGGGCCAGCACAGATACGCAGTATTTT | CASSIEGASTDTQYF
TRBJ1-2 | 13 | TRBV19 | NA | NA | TGTGCCACCGGGGGAGGAAGAACTAATGGCTACACCTTC | CATGGGRTNGYTF
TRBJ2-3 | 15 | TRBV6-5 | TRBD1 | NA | TGTGCCAGCAGGAAGACAGGGGTCGGGACAGATACGCAGTATTTT | CASRKTGVGTDTQYF
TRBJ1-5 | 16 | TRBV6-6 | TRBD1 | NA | TGTGCCAGCAGGGCCCTGAGGACAGGGTACAATCAGCCCCAGCATTTT | CASRALRTGYNQPQHF
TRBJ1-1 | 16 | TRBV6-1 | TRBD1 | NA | TGTGCCAGCAGTGAGAGGGGACAGGGGGCGTGGACTGAAGCTTTCTTT | CASSERGQGAWTEAFF
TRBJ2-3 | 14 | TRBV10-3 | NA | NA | TGTGCCATCAGCCGAGAGGGAGCCGTAGATACGCAGTATTTT | CAISREGAVDTQYF
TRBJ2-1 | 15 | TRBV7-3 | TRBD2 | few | TGTGCCAGCAGCTTATATACGGGGGGGCCTAGTGAGCAGTTCTTC | CASSLYTGGPSEQFF
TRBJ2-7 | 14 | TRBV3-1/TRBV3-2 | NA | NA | TGTGCCAGCAGCCCCGGGGACACCTTTTTAGAGCAGTACTTC | CASSPGDTFLEQYF
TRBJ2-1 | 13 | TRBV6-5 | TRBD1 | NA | TGTGCCAGCAGGGGGACAGGGAACAATGAGCAGTTCTTC | CASRGTGNNEQFF
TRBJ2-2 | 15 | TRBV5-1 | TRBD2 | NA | TGCGCCAGCAGCTTTAGCGGGGGGAACACCGGGGAGCTGTTTTTT | CASSFSGGNTGELFF
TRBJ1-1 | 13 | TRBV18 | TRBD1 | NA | TGTGCCAGCTCACCAGACAGGGTTACTGAAGCTTTCTTT | CASSPDRVTEAFF
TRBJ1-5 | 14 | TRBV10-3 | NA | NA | TGTGCCATCAGTGAGCGCGGGCAAACTCAGCCCCAGCATTTT | CAISERGQTQPQHF